The rows below give T cell receptor beta chains drawn from one sample of a study of blood T cell repertoires in COVID-19. Clones were read by immunoSEQ multiplex PCR, and TCRdb kept only the in-frame ones, dropping some. There are almost 400,000 clones in the sample; about 90% occur only once, and 2.3% lies in the top ten. The source material was peripheral blood. All receptors derive from a woman in her fifties or sixties with COVID-19, enrolled during active disease. Both conserved end residues are part of each CDR3. D genes are given only for firm matches. Where a row states a size, it is once, few, many or the class of an expanded clone; other rows omit it.

v_call: TRBV29-1; d_call: NA; clone_size: NA; j_call: TRBJ2-7; cdr3_aa: CSVNLLGESYEQYF; cdr3_nt: TGCAGCGTAAACCTCCTGGGAGAGTCCTACGAGCAGTACTTC
v_call: TRBV5-4; d_call: NA; clone_size: few; j_call: TRBJ2-2; cdr3_aa: CASSLGDITGELFF; cdr3_nt: TGTGCCAGCAGCTTGGGGGACATCACCGGGGAGCTGTTTTTT
v_call: TRBV18; d_call: NA; clone_size: once; j_call: TRBJ1-1; cdr3_aa: CASSPGLSGEAFF; cdr3_nt: TGTGCCAGCTCACCTGGGCTCTCTGGCGAAGCTTTCTTT
v_call: TRBV28; d_call: NA; clone_size: NA; j_call: TRBJ1-5; cdr3_aa: CASEGQYNQPQHF; cdr3_nt: TGTGCCAGTGAGGGACAATACAATCAGCCCCAGCATTTT
v_call: TRBV5-4; d_call: TRBD2; clone_size: NA; j_call: TRBJ2-1; cdr3_aa: CASSPKRGGTEQFF; cdr3_nt: TGTGCCAGCAGCCCGAAGCGGGGGGGCACTGAGCAGTTCTTC
v_call: TRBV6-5; d_call: TRBD1; clone_size: few; j_call: TRBJ1-6; cdr3_aa: CASCNSGQYNSPLHF; cdr3_nt: TGTGCCAGCTGTAACTCGGGACAGTATAATTCACCCCTCCACTTT
v_call: TRBV11-2; d_call: TRBD2; clone_size: NA; j_call: TRBJ2-5; cdr3_aa: CASSLTSGAYQETQYF; cdr3_nt: TGTGCCAGCAGCTTGACTAGCGGGGCGTACCAAGAGACCCAGTACTTC
v_call: TRBV6-6; d_call: NA; clone_size: NA; j_call: TRBJ1-2; cdr3_aa: CASSYPQGNGYTF; cdr3_nt: TGTGCCAGCAGTTACCCCCAGGGAAATGGCTACACCTTC
v_call: TRBV7-3; d_call: TRBD1; clone_size: NA; j_call: TRBJ1-1; cdr3_aa: CASSAQGGNTEAFF; cdr3_nt: TGTGCCAGCAGCGCCCAGGGGGGGAACACTGAAGCTTTCTTT
v_call: TRBV4-1; d_call: TRBD1; clone_size: few; j_call: TRBJ2-2; cdr3_aa: CASRRPGQGAGGELFF; cdr3_nt: TGCGCCAGCAGACGGCCGGGACAGGGGGCTGGCGGGGAGCTGTTTTTT
v_call: TRBV25-1; d_call: NA; clone_size: NA; j_call: TRBJ1-1; cdr3_aa: CASLEGTLNTEAFF; cdr3_nt: TGTGCCAGTCTCGAAGGGACATTGAACACTGAAGCTTTCTTT
v_call: TRBV30; d_call: NA; clone_size: NA; j_call: TRBJ1-2; cdr3_aa: CAWSYSVSYGYTF; cdr3_nt: TGTGCCTGGAGTTATTCAGTCTCCTATGGCTACACCTTC
v_call: TRBV6-2/TRBV6-3; d_call: TRBD2; clone_size: NA; j_call: TRBJ2-7; cdr3_aa: CASSYVLTGGSSYEQYF; cdr3_nt: TGTGCCAGCAGTTACGTACTTACGGGGGGGAGCTCCTACGAGCAGTACTTC
v_call: TRBV6-6; d_call: TRBD1; clone_size: NA; j_call: TRBJ1-2; cdr3_aa: CASSYSGDSPNYGYTF; cdr3_nt: TGTGCCAGCAGTTACTCCGGGGACAGCCCTAACTATGGCTACACCTTC
v_call: TRBV9; d_call: TRBD1; clone_size: NA; j_call: TRBJ1-6; cdr3_aa: CASSSRDSLSPLHF; cdr3_nt: TGTGCCAGCAGCTCCCGGGACAGCCTTTCACCCCTCCACTTT
v_call: TRBV7-9; d_call: NA; clone_size: NA; j_call: TRBJ1-2; cdr3_aa: CASSPRDSSYGYTF; cdr3_nt: TGTGCCAGCAGCCCCCGCGACAGCTCCTATGGCTACACCTTC
v_call: TRBV2; d_call: NA; clone_size: NA; j_call: TRBJ2-2; cdr3_aa: CASGPTTGELFF; cdr3_nt: TGTGCCAGCGGGCCCACCACCGGGGAGCTGTTTTTT
v_call: TRBV28; d_call: TRBD1; clone_size: NA; j_call: TRBJ1-6; cdr3_aa: CASSSWDRSNSPLHF; cdr3_nt: TGTGCCAGCAGTTCCTGGGACAGGAGCAATTCACCCCTCCACTTT
v_call: TRBV28; d_call: NA; clone_size: few; j_call: TRBJ2-2; cdr3_aa: CASSDSHTGELFF; cdr3_nt: TGTGCCAGCAGCGACAGCCACACCGGGGAGCTGTTTTTT
v_call: TRBV11-2; d_call: NA; clone_size: NA; j_call: TRBJ2-7; cdr3_aa: CASSLVSTGSYEQYF; cdr3_nt: TGTGCCAGCAGCTTAGTTAGTACAGGGTCCTACGAGCAGTACTTC
v_call: TRBV19; d_call: TRBD1; clone_size: few; j_call: TRBJ1-1; cdr3_aa: CASSIRDRVTEAFF; cdr3_nt: TGTGCCAGTAGTATAAGGGACAGGGTGACTGAAGCTTTCTTT
v_call: TRBV6-5; d_call: NA; clone_size: NA; j_call: TRBJ1-1; cdr3_aa: CASSYSRHTNTEAFF; cdr3_nt: TGTGCCAGCAGTTACTCGCGGCACACGAACACTGAAGCTTTCTTT
v_call: TRBV18; d_call: TRBD1; clone_size: NA; j_call: TRBJ1-1; cdr3_aa: CASSLDRGNIMNTEAFF; cdr3_nt: TGTGCCAGCTCGCTGGACAGGGGAAATATTATGAACACTGAAGCTTTCTTT
v_call: TRBV5-6; d_call: TRBD1; clone_size: few; j_call: TRBJ1-5; cdr3_aa: CASTQGQGGQPQHF; cdr3_nt: TGTGCCAGCACCCAGGGGCAGGGGGGCCAGCCCCAGCATTTT
v_call: TRBV19; d_call: TRBD1; clone_size: NA; j_call: TRBJ2-7; cdr3_aa: CASSSTGGYEQYF; cdr3_nt: TGTGCCAGTAGCTCGACAGGGGGCTACGAGCAGTACTTC
v_call: TRBV3-1/TRBV3-2; d_call: TRBD1; clone_size: NA; j_call: TRBJ1-1; cdr3_aa: CASSQGPGQGNTEAFF; cdr3_nt: TGTGCCAGCAGCCAAGGTCCAGGACAGGGGAACACTGAAGCTTTCTTT
v_call: TRBV7-8; d_call: NA; clone_size: NA; j_call: TRBJ1-1; cdr3_aa: CASSLGGYWEENTEAFF; cdr3_nt: TGTGCCAGCAGCTTAGGGGGCTATTGGGAGGAGAACACTGAAGCTTTCTTT
v_call: TRBV7-7; d_call: TRBD1; clone_size: NA; j_call: TRBJ1-1; cdr3_aa: CASSYGQGAGTEAFF; cdr3_nt: TGTGCTAGCAGCTACGGACAGGGGGCTGGGACTGAAGCTTTCTTT
v_call: TRBV11-2; d_call: TRBD2; clone_size: NA; j_call: TRBJ2-3; cdr3_aa: CAGGRLAGDTQYF; cdr3_nt: TGTGCCGGGGGAAGGCTAGCGGGCGATACGCAGTATTTT
v_call: TRBV5-1; d_call: NA; clone_size: NA; j_call: TRBJ1-3; cdr3_aa: CASSLAGSSGNTIYF; cdr3_nt: TGCGCCAGCAGCTTGGCAGGGTCCTCTGGAAACACCATATATTTT
v_call: TRBV4-1; d_call: NA; clone_size: NA; j_call: TRBJ2-2; cdr3_aa: CASSQGTARTGELFF; cdr3_nt: TGCGCCAGCAGCCAAGGGACAGCCAGGACCGGGGAGCTGTTTTTT
v_call: TRBV27; d_call: TRBD1; clone_size: NA; j_call: TRBJ1-2; cdr3_aa: CARGSGTGVNYGYTF; cdr3_nt: TGTGCCAGGGGATCCGGGACAGGGGTCAACTATGGCTACACCTTC
v_call: TRBV2; d_call: NA; clone_size: NA; j_call: TRBJ1-2; cdr3_aa: CASTLITLGTGYTF; cdr3_nt: TGTGCCAGCACCCTCATAACGCTAGGAACGGGCTACACCTTC
v_call: TRBV19; d_call: NA; clone_size: NA; j_call: TRBJ1-1; cdr3_aa: CASSIESLEAFF; cdr3_nt: TGTGCCAGTAGTATTGAGTCACTTGAAGCTTTCTTT
v_call: TRBV25-1; d_call: TRBD1; clone_size: NA; j_call: TRBJ2-1; cdr3_aa: CASRQPGTGGNEQFF; cdr3_nt: TGTGCCAGCAGACAACCCGGGACAGGGGGAAATGAGCAGTTCTTC
v_call: TRBV27; d_call: TRBD1; clone_size: NA; j_call: TRBJ1-2; cdr3_aa: CASSGTGGGNYGYTF; cdr3_nt: TGTGCCAGCAGTGGGACAGGGGGGGGTAACTATGGCTACACCTTC
v_call: TRBV2; d_call: TRBD1; clone_size: once; j_call: TRBJ2-3; cdr3_aa: CASRPGTGLRTDTQYF; cdr3_nt: TGTGCCAGCAGACCCGGGACAGGGCTACGCACAGATACGCAGTATTTT
v_call: TRBV2; d_call: TRBD1; clone_size: once; j_call: TRBJ2-2; cdr3_aa: CASSRIQGSRRELFF; cdr3_nt: TGTGCCAGCAGCAGAATACAGGGGAGTCGCAGGGAGCTGTTTTTT
v_call: TRBV18; d_call: NA; clone_size: NA; j_call: TRBJ2-1; cdr3_aa: CASSPYLGREQFF; cdr3_nt: TGTGCCAGCTCACCCTACTTGGGGAGGGAGCAGTTCTTC
v_call: TRBV10-2; d_call: TRBD2; clone_size: once; j_call: TRBJ2-7; cdr3_aa: CASRASGGRGEQYF; cdr3_nt: TGCGCCAGCAGGGCTAGCGGGGGGCGGGGCGAGCAGTACTTC
v_call: TRBV7-2; d_call: NA; clone_size: NA; j_call: TRBJ2-1; cdr3_aa: CASSEGRGTNTYNEQFF; cdr3_nt: TGTGCCAGCAGCGAGGGGCGGGGAACTAATACCTACAATGAGCAGTTCTTC
v_call: TRBV5-8; d_call: TRBD1; clone_size: NA; j_call: TRBJ1-5; cdr3_aa: CASRPELGTGNQPQHF; cdr3_nt: TGTGCCAGCAGACCTGAACTCGGGACAGGCAATCAGCCCCAGCATTTT